This T cell receptor beta chain originates from a study of Ad26.COV2.S vaccination and SARS-CoV-2 variants. Sequencing was performed with immunoSEQ multiplex PCR; in TCRdb, only in-frame clones are kept and a portion is missing. The table records hundreds of thousands of clones, approximately 87% of them present only once. The CDR3 totals 13 residues. The V gene's germline CDR1 is KGHSH and CDR2 LQKENI. The ends were cut back, 2 bases at V and 7 bases at J, with 11 bases in the middle. Treatment: approximately 18 received Ad26.COV2.S at low or high dose, single or two shots; about five received placebo; per-sample allocation not given. The investigators took samples on day 63 after the first vaccine or placebo injection. As its vector, the vaccine had Ad26, which expressed Wuhan-strain SARS-CoV-2 spike.

The rearrangement links TRBV18 to TRBJ1-1; no definite D call. The sample in question was peripheral blood, obtained in a trial of Ad26.COV2.S vaccine versus placebo. This sequence originates from a person aged 18-60 years who received the Ad26.COV2.S COVID-19 vaccine or a placebo. DNA for the CDR3: TGTGCCAGCTCACCAATTCTCGGGGATGAAGCTTTCTTT. Residues: CASSPILGDEAFF. The whole variable domain, remainder taken from reference TRBV18 and TRBJ1-1, is NAGVMQNPRHLVRRRGQEARLRCSPMKGHSHVYWYRQLPEEGLKFMVYLQKENIIDESGMPKERFSAEFPKEGPSILRIQQVVRGDSAAYFCASSPILGDEAFFGQGTRLTVV.